Each of the 19 T cell receptor beta chains below was sequenced from the same sample in a study of blood T cell repertoires in COVID-19 (dated by TCRdb to about 2020). Library method: the immunoSEQ multiplex PCR assay. Not all clones reach the TCRdb copy of this immuneACCESS table, which keeps in-frame sequences only. Checked studies attribute under half of the gap to unresolved V genes and leave the rest unexplained. Present in this sample are 540,000 or so clones, 85% to 90% of which were seen just once. The ten largest account for under 8.5% of the sample. Material for sequencing was peripheral blood. The receptor set was obtained from a woman aged 45-65 years with COVID-19, enrolled during active disease.

This chain links TRBV19 with TRBJ1-4, with D maybe TRBD1 (5 bases). The CDR3 loop spans 15 amino acids. Germline V CDR1 and CDR2: LNHDA, SQIVND (reference sequence). With 5 bases removed from V and 1 base from J, the gap between germline ends came to 11 bases. As DNA, the CDR3 is TGTGCCAGTAGTCCCGGGGGGGAAACTAATGAAAAACTGTTTTTT. Residues: CASSPGGETNEKLFF.

V usage is TRBV7-8 and J usage is TRBJ1-1; 9 positions match TRBD1. Germline CDR1 SGHVS, CDR2 FQNEAQ. The V segment lost 4 bases and the J segment 5 bases; nucleotides outside the gene matches: 8. This CDR3 comprises 15 residues. The CDR3 nucleotides read TGTGCCAGCAGCTCGGGGACAGGGATTATAACTGAAGCTTTCTTT. Amino acid sequence: CASSSGTGIITEAFF.

The chain uses TRBV7-2 and TRBJ2-7; 9 bases map to TRBD1. In germline, CDR1 is SGHTA, CDR2 FQGNSA. The CDR3 totals 14 residues. J gave up 4 bases and V 4 bases, and 5 bases lay outside the gene matches. CDR3 bases: TGTGCCAGCAGCTCAACGACAGGGGGTTACGAGCAGTACTTC. Translation gives CASSSTTGGYEQYF.

This chain links TRBV12-3 or TRBV12-4 with TRBJ2-1; TRBD2 agrees at 9 bases. After removal of 6 bases from V and 8 bases from J, the junction contained 5 bases not matched to a gene. This CDR3 has 13 residues. CDR3 DNA: TGTGCCAGCAGGGCGGGGGGGCCAGATGAGCAGTTCTTC. It specifies CASRAGGPDEQFF.

V gene TRBV11-3 combines with J gene TRBJ1-3; TRBD1 agrees at 7 bases. CDR1 and CDR2 from the germline V gene are SGHNT and YENEEA. This CDR3 comprises 15 residues. V was pared by 3 bases and J by 3 bases, with 5 bases of the junction left unmatched. The CDR3 reads CASSLTGSDGNTIYF. CDR3 nucleotides: TGTGCCAGCAGCTTGACAGGGTCAGATGGAAACACCATATATTTT.

This clone occurred once. The chain carries TRBV5-1 and TRBJ2-2; tentatively, D is TRBD1 (5 bases). Trimming left V 4 bases short and J 6 bases short, with 13 bases between. This CDR3 spans 14 amino acids. Germline CDR1 is SGHRS and CDR2 is YFSETQ. CDR3 DNA sequence: TGCGCCAGCAGCGCCGACAGAGTCCCCGGGGAGCTGTTTTTT. Its translation is CASSADRVPGELFF. The whole variable domain, filled in from reference TRBV5-1 and TRBJ2-2, reads KAGVTQTPRYLIKTRGQQVTLSCSPISGHRSVSWYQQTPGQGLQFLFEYFSETQRNKGNFPGRFSGRQFSNSRSEMNVSTLELGDSALYLCASSADRVPGELFFGEGSRLTVL.

The rearrangement uses TRBV6-1 and TRBJ1-1; no clear D. Germline V gives CDR1 MNHNS, CDR2 SASEGT. The germline V and J ends were trimmed by 3 bases and 8 bases, with 16 bases remaining between them. This CDR3 comprises 14 residues. CDR3 sequence (DNA): TGTGCCAGCAGTGATACGGGGTCGGGATGGGAAGCTTTCTTT. Protein sequence: CASSDTGSGWEAFF.

The chain recombines TRBV29-1 with TRBJ2-2, with a tentative D call TRBD2 (7 bases). Trimming pared 4 bases from V and 6 bases from J, leaving 21 bases between. CDR3 length: 16 residues. From germline, CDR1 is SQVTM and CDR2 ANQGSEA. Here the CDR3 DNA reads TGCAGCGTTGGGCCTCGGGGGGCGGTAGGAGCCGGGGAGCTGTTTTTT. It specifies CSVGPRGAVGAGELFF.

This chain connects TRBV7-9 to TRBJ1-2, with TRBD1 identical over 11 bases. J gave up 3 bases and V 2 bases, and 2 bases lay outside the gene matches. The CDR3 covers 15 residues. Looked up from germline, CDR1 is SEHNR and CDR2 is FQNEAQ (reference sequence). The CDR3 is CASSLPGQGDYGYTF. The CDR3 nucleotides read TGTGCCAGCAGCTTACCGGGACAGGGGGACTATGGCTACACCTTC.

The chain is built from TRBV6-6 and TRBJ1-2, with unresolved D. The CDR3 runs 13 residues. Germline CDR1 and CDR2: MNHNY and SVGAGI (reference sequence). The V gene lost 7 bases and the J gene lost 2 bases, with 11 bases spanning the gap. The CDR3 region is CASTYISNYGYTF. The CDR3 DNA sequence: TGTGCCAGCACCTATATATCGAACTATGGCTACACCTTC.

J is TRBJ2-3 and V is TRBV5-1; weak D call: TRBD2 (6 bases). CDR3 size: 14 residues. Per the germline V gene, CDR1 is SGHRS and CDR2 is YFSETQ. The V and J ends lost 3 bases and 2 bases respectively, with 10 bases between them. This chain's CDR3 is CASSSGTPTDTQYF. The DNA for the CDR3 is TGCGCCAGCAGCTCTGGGACTCCCACAGATACGCAGTATTTT.

This clone was found a few times. This chain uses TRBV6-6 with TRBJ1-1; D remains unclear. CDR3 length: 15 residues. CDR1 is MNHNY, CDR2 SVGAGI, per germline (reference sequence). Trimming left V 7 bases short and J 1 base short, with 16 bases between. The DNA for the CDR3 is TGTGCCAGCAAACCGGGCCGAGGGAGGAACACTGAAGCTTTCTTT. Translated: CASKPGRGRNTEAFF.

This rearrangement joins TRBV5-1 to TRBJ1-2, with 8 positions matching TRBD1. V lost 2 bases, J lost 6 bases, and 9 bases stayed unmatched. The CDR3 consists of 15 residues. Germline loops: CDR1 SGHRS, CDR2 YFSETQ. CDR3 nucleotides: TGCGCCAGCAGCTTCGTCCTTGGACAGGGAAATGGCTACACCTTC. It encodes CASSFVLGQGNGYTF. The entire variable domain, with the rest obtained from reference TRBV5-1 and TRBJ1-2, is as follows: KAGVTQTPRYLIKTRGQQVTLSCSPISGHRSVSWYQQTPGQGLQFLFEYFSETQRNKGNFPGRFSGRQFSNSRSEMNVSTLELGDSALYLCASSFVLGQGNGYTFGSGTRLTVV.

A word on this clone: Other nucleotide sequences in the sample specify the same CDR3. The gene calls are TRBV6-1 and TRBJ1-2; 8 nucleotides agree with TRBD1. CDR1 is MNHNS and CDR2 is SASEGT in the germline V gene. This CDR3 contains 15 residues. V shed 1 base and J 4 bases; nucleotides not matched to a gene: 5. Here the CDR3 reads CASSEGQGAPYGYTF. CDR3 bases: TGTGCCAGCAGTGAAGGGCAGGGGGCTCCCTATGGCTACACCTTC.

The V and J genes are TRBV27 and TRBJ1-1; 7 nucleotides line up with TRBD1. CDR3 size: 13 residues. J gave up 1 base and V 10 bases, and 6 bases lay outside the gene matches. Germline-derived CDR1 and CDR2 are MNHEY and SMNVEV (reference sequence). The CDR3 nucleotides are TGTGCCAACAACAGGGGACGGAACACTGAAGCTTTCTTT. Translated, it gives CANNRGRNTEAFF.

The V and J genes are TRBV19 and TRBJ2-7, with D possibly TRBD2 on 7 matching bases. This CDR3 is built from 12 residues. Germline V lookup: CDR1 LNHDA, CDR2 SQIVND (reference sequence). Trimming removed 10 bases at V and 2 bases at J, with 12 bases between. CDR3 bases: TGTGCCACCAGGGGAGGGGCCTACGAGCAGTACTTC. Residues: CATRGGAYEQYF. Using reference TRBV19 and TRBJ2-7 for the parts outside the CDR3, the full variable domain is DGGITQSPKYLFRKEGQNVTLSCEQNLNHDAMYWYRQDPGQGLRLIYYSQIVNDFQKGDIAEGYSVSREKKESFPLTVTSAQKNPTAFYLCATRGGAYEQYFGPGTRLTVT.

The rearrangement uses TRBV19 and TRBJ2-2, with 14 bases that match TRBD2. The CDR3 is 19 residues long. Germline V gives CDR1 LNHDA, CDR2 SQIVND (reference sequence). V lost 6 bases and J lost 3; bases outside the gene matches: 12. The CDR3 loop reads CASSSGTSGGREDTGELFF. The CDR3 DNA is TGTGCCAGTAGCTCCGGGACTAGCGGGGGCCGGGAAGACACCGGGGAGCTGTTTTTT.

The chain links TRBV7-8 to TRBJ1-2; TRBD1 matches at 7 bases. Per germline, CDR1 SGHVS and CDR2 FQNEAQ. With 5 bases clipped from V and 0 bases from J, the junction kept 3 bases outside the gene matches. The CDR3 length is 14 residues. The CDR3 region is CASSRDSTNYGYTF. The CDR3 nucleotides are TGTGCCAGCAGCCGGGACAGCACTAACTATGGCTACACCTTC.

The rearrangement links TRBV5-8 to TRBJ1-5; 7 positions match TRBD1. Germline V gives CDR1 SGHTS, CDR2 YDEGEE. V lost 4 bases and J lost 1; bases outside the gene matches: 11. The CDR3 totals 17 residues. The CDR3 region is CASSLTYGTASNQPQHF. DNA of the CDR3: TGTGCCAGCAGCCTCACATACGGGACAGCGAGCAATCAGCCCCAGCATTTT.